The source of this TCR beta chain is a study of spatial heterogeneity in lung cancer. Looking at the study overall: Mean representation of each unique TCR and UMI combination in the raw reads exceeded 9.5 occurrences.

Study-wide findings and caveats: Tumor TCRs that were ubiquitous and expanded showed up in blood more at resection than follow-up.

This sample's time point: sample taken at primary tumor resection. The study sequenced unsorted whole RNA from tumor, nontumor lung or frozen PBMC. The 60 to 80 donors had untreated early-stage non-small cell lung cancer. Carried by each TCR cDNA molecule was a unique molecular identifier. Each CDR3 protein gets one entry after TCRdb re-called the 5' RACE reads with MiXCR. Of 4,000 or so distinct CDR3 sequences in the sample, around 8.2% are singletons; the top ten hold about 63%. Many counts were recorded for this clonotype. Its antigen is undetermined. A read error may produce the germline difference seen at one junction end. This CDR3 has 12 amino acids. From germline, CDR1 is GTSNPN and CDR2 SVGIG (reference sequence).

The source of this sequence is a female donor with early-stage non-small cell lung cancer. V and J are TRBV30 and TRBJ1-1; D remains ambiguous. The input for sequencing was PBMCs, taken at surgery. The CDR3 DNA reads TGTGCCTGGAGTGCACGGAACGCTGAAGCTTTCTTT. Amino acid sequence: CAWSARNAEAFF.